The TCR beta chain described here comes from a study of CD8 T cells in Susac syndrome. Study-wide findings and caveats: Detection of Susac-specific public clones gave around 16 in total CD8+ repertoires and roughly 5 in CD8+ TEMRA repertoires.

As for this clonotype: The antigen is unknown.

Germline CDR1 DFQATT, CDR2 SNEGSKA (reference sequence). Trimming left V 5 bases short and J 5 bases short, with 12 bases between. This CDR3 region has 12 residues. A quantity of roughly 0.5 to 1 ug RNA underwent reverse transcription using random hexamers. MiXCR, applied by TCRdb to the immunoSEQ multiplex PCR reads, yields one record per CDR3 protein. Of around 100,000 distinct CDR3 sequences in the sample, roughly 96% were seen once. Sequencing targeted TCR beta in blood CD8+ and CD4+ T cells. Diagnostic criteria for definite or probable disease, in their recently defined form, were met by the patients with Susac syndrome. CD8+ and CD4+ T cells were negatively isolated; TEMRA cells were FACS-enriched.

The sample comprised CD8+ T cells from PBMCs. This sequence was found in a human donor with Susac syndrome. The chain carries TRBV20-1 and TRBJ1-2; D is possibly TRBD1 (5 bases). The CDR3 DNA follows: TGCAGTGCTTTTCAGGGTTCTTATGGCTACACCTTC. This gives the protein CSAFQGSYGYTF.